A selection of T cell receptor beta chains follows, all from one sample in a study of somatic mutations in cytotoxic T cells in rheumatoid arthritis. TCRdb keeps only in-frame clones here, not all; method: immunoSEQ multiplex PCR. The sample has about 15,000 clones, under 80% seen once. The sequencing input was CD8+ T cells sorted from blood. These TCRs come from an adult with rheumatoid arthritis. Both conserved end residues are part of each CDR3. Fields, in order: V gene, D gene, clone size, J gene, CDR3 DNA, CDR3 protein. The D gene is left open where the match is weak. The listing skips clone size in some rows; elsewhere it reads once, few, many or a size class.

>TRBV9|.|few|TRBJ1-2
TGTGCCAGCAGCGTAGGGATTTATGGCTACACCTTC
CASSVGIYGYTF
>TRBV19|.|.|TRBJ1-4
TGTGCCAGTAACCGGGACCAGCATGAAAAACTGTTTTTT
CASNRDQHEKLFF
>TRBV9|.|few|TRBJ1-1
TGTGCCAGCAGCGTATTCGGCCAGGGCGGTGAAGCTTTCTTT
CASSVFGQGGEAFF
>TRBV7-6|TRBD1|medium-sized|TRBJ2-5
TGTGCCAGCAGCTCCAGGGGGCCAAAGACCCAGTACTTC
CASSSRGPKTQYF
>TRBV9|TRBD2|once|TRBJ2-1
TGTGCCAGCAGCCTCGGGGGGGCGAACAATGAGCAGTTCTTC
CASSLGGANNEQFF
>TRBV6-6|.|.|TRBJ1-4
TGTGCCAGCAGCCCACCGGGACGGGAGAATGAAAAACTGTTTTTT
CASSPPGRENEKLFF
>TRBV9|.|.|TRBJ1-2
TGTGCCAGCAGCTTTACAGCTGACTATGGCTACACCTTC
CASSFTADYGYTF
>TRBV7-2|.|.|TRBJ1-5
TGTGCCAGCAGCCTCAATTGGGGTTGGCAGCCCCAGCATTTT
CASSLNWGWQPQHF
>TRBV2|.|.|TRBJ1-6
TGTGCCAGCAGTAAGCGGGGGTCCTATAATTCACCCCTCCACTTT
CASSKRGSYNSPLHF
>TRBV5-1|.|.|TRBJ1-3
TGCGCCAGCAGCCTCGCTGGGGTGGCTGGAAACACCATATATTTT
CASSLAGVAGNTIYF
>TRBV18|.|.|TRBJ1-1
TGTGCCAGCTCATTAAGCTCCACAGGGTCTGAAGCTTTCTTT
CASSLSSTGSEAFF
>TRBV6-1|.|.|TRBJ1-2
TGTGCCAGCACCCTGGGCGTCTATGGCTACACCTTC
CASTLGVYGYTF
>TRBV5-4|.|.|TRBJ2-7
TGTGCCAGCAGATTGGACCCGGGGTTCGACGAGCAGTACTTC
CASRLDPGFDEQYF
>TRBV9|TRBD2|.|TRBJ2-3
TGTGCCAGCAGCGTATCAGCGGGGGGGTCTTCAGATACGCAGTATTTT
CASSVSAGGSSDTQYF
>TRBV5-1|.|.|TRBJ1-6
TGCGCCAGCAGCTTGGCCCCGGGGGGACTGACGAATTCACCCCTCCACTTT
CASSLAPGGLTNSPLHF
>TRBV18|.|.|TRBJ2-2
TGTGCCAGCTCACCGGCCGGGGAGCTGTTTTTT
CASSPAGELFF
>TRBV15|.|few|TRBJ1-6
TGTGCCACCAGCAGAGTAAGAGGGCTCGGGTCACCCCTCCACTTT
CATSRVRGLGSPLHF
>TRBV4-1|TRBD2|.|TRBJ2-1
TGCGCCAGCAGCGGGACTAGAGTGCGGGATGAGCAGTTCTTC
CASSGTRVRDEQFF
>TRBV19|.|.|TRBJ1-2
TGTGCCAGTAGGGTCGGCGGGCAGGGATGGGATGGCTACACCTTC
CASRVGGQGWDGYTF
>TRBV5-1|TRBD1|.|TRBJ1-1
TGCGCCAGCAGCGGGGGACAGGGGATCCCTGAAGCTTTCTTT
CASSGGQGIPEAFF
>TRBV27|.|.|TRBJ2-4
TGTGCCAGCAGTTCCATCGGGGGGCGCGTAGACATTCAGTACTTC
CASSSIGGRVDIQYF
>TRBV5-1|.|.|TRBJ1-4
TGCGCCAGCAGCTTGGAGAGGGGCGGGGAGGATGAAAAACTGTTTTTT
CASSLERGGEDEKLFF
>TRBV7-8|.|.|TRBJ2-3
TGTGCCACCCTCCGGGCCTGGGGATCTGATACGCAGTATTTT
CATLRAWGSDTQYF
>TRBV14|.|.|TRBJ2-5
TGTGCCAGCAGCCGATGGGGTGGAGAGACCCAGTACTTC
CASSRWGGETQYF
>TRBV6-5|TRBD1|.|TRBJ2-1
TGTGCCAGCAGACCCGCGGGACAGGCTTACAATGAGCAGTTCTTC
CASRPAGQAYNEQFF
>TRBV4-1|TRBD1|.|TRBJ1-6
TGCGCCAGCAGCCAGGGGACAGGGCATAATTCACCCCTCCACTTT
CASSQGTGHNSPLHF
>TRBV6-4|TRBD1|.|TRBJ2-3
TGTGCCAGCAGCGCTACAGGGGGCGCGTCAGATACGCAGTATTTT
CASSATGGASDTQYF
>TRBV7-4|TRBD1|once|TRBJ1-5
TGTGCCAGCAGCTCCCCGACAGGGGGACAGCCCCAGCATTTT
CASSSPTGGQPQHF
>TRBV2|.|.|TRBJ2-2
TGTGCCAGCAGGGGTGGCGGGGAGCTGTTTTTT
CASRGGGELFF
>TRBV6-6|.|.|TRBJ2-3
TGTGCCAGCAGTTACGCCCAGGATACGCAGTATTTT
CASSYAQDTQYF
>TRBV29-1|.|few|TRBJ1-1
TGCAGCGTTGAAGTGGGACTGAACACTGAAGCTTTCTTT
CSVEVGLNTEAFF
>TRBV6-1|.|.|TRBJ1-1
TGTGCCACTAGCACGGGCCGTACGGGCACTGAAGCTTTCTTT
CATSTGRTGTEAFF
>TRBV27|TRBD2|.|TRBJ2-1
TGTGCCAGCACTCTTCACGGGATAGCGGGATACAATGAGCAGTTCTTC
CASTLHGIAGYNEQFF
>TRBV6-5|TRBD2|.|TRBJ2-3
TGTGCCAGCAGTTCACGGGGGGGCCTCGGAGATACGCAGTATTTT
CASSSRGGLGDTQYF
>TRBV7-6|.|.|TRBJ1-6
TGTGCCAGCAGCTTAGCTTCACCGGGGAACTTTTATAATTCACCCCTCCACTTT
CASSLASPGNFYNSPLHF
>TRBV5-1|.|.|TRBJ1-1
TGCGCCAGCAGCTTGGGCCGTACCAACACTGAAGCTTTCTTT
CASSLGRTNTEAFF
>TRBV13|TRBD1|.|TRBJ1-1
TGTGCCAGCAGCCCTGGACAGGGAATGAGTGAAGCTTTCTTT
CASSPGQGMSEAFF